The rows below give T cell receptor beta chains drawn from one sample of a study of blood T cell repertoires in COVID-19. Clones were sequenced by immunoSEQ multiplex PCR, and TCRdb holds only the in-frame ones, with some missing. In the table there are around 62,000 clones, over 75% of which are singletons. The sample comprised peripheral blood. Receptors were obtained from a woman in her sixties or seventies with COVID-19, enrolled during active disease. The CDR3 runs from the conserved cysteine through the conserved F or W. D genes are given only for firm matches. Clone size is stated in some rows and not others, as once, few, many or a class when expanded.

NA	TRBJ2-3	once	TRBV27	TGTGCCAGCAGTTTATCGTACAGCACCGACACAGATACGCAGTATTTT	CASSLSYSTDTDTQYF
TRBD1	TRBJ2-1	NA	TRBV29-1	TGCAGCGTATATGACAGGGGTCAAAATGAGCAGTTCTTC	CSVYDRGQNEQFF
NA	TRBJ2-1	NA	TRBV29-1	TGCAGCGTTCTGGCCTGGGAGCAGTTCTTC	CSVLAWEQFF
NA	TRBJ1-4	NA	TRBV19	TGTGCCAGTAGTATTCGGCCCAGGGGTGATGAAAAACTGTTTTTT	CASSIRPRGDEKLFF
NA	TRBJ1-1	NA	TRBV14	TGTGCCAGCAGCATAAGAGGGAGTCTGAACACTGAAGCTTTCTTT	CASSIRGSLNTEAFF
NA	TRBJ1-5	NA	TRBV5-8	TGTGCCACCGGACAACATAGCAATCAGCCCCAGCATTTT	CATGQHSNQPQHF
TRBD1	TRBJ1-2	NA	TRBV6-5	TGTGCCACCAGGGGACAGGGCGGAGGCTACACCTTC	CATRGQGGGYTF
NA	TRBJ2-1	NA	TRBV9	TGTGCCAGCAGCGTACCCAGGGATGAGCAGTTCTTC	CASSVPRDEQFF
NA	TRBJ2-5	NA	TRBV19	TGTGCCAGTAGTATAGCAAGGGGCTGGCGAGAGACCCAGTACTTC	CASSIARGWRETQYF
NA	TRBJ2-7	once	TRBV10-3	TGTGCCATCAGCCCCGGGGAGTTGAGCTCCTACGAGCAGTACTTC	CAISPGELSSYEQYF
TRBD1	TRBJ2-1	once	TRBV19	TGTGCCAGTAGTAAGGGGGAAAAATCGGGACAGGGAAGCTACAATGAGCAGTTCTTC	CASSKGEKSGQGSYNEQFF
NA	TRBJ1-1	once	TRBV2	TGTGCCAGCAGGAACAGGTTAGAGGACACTGAAGCTTTCTTT	CASRNRLEDTEAFF
NA	TRBJ1-1	NA	TRBV7-9	TGTGCCAGCAGATCTTTCGTGTTCGGGAGCACTGAAGCTTTCTTT	CASRSFVFGSTEAFF
TRBD2	TRBJ2-2	NA	TRBV3-1/TRBV3-2	TGTGCCAGCAGCCAAGCAGCTAGCGGACCCACCGGGGAGCTGTTTTTT	CASSQAASGPTGELFF
NA	TRBJ1-4	NA	TRBV2	TGTGCCAGCAGTGATCCGGGGAATAATGAAAAACTGTTTTTT	CASSDPGNNEKLFF
TRBD1	TRBJ1-1	NA	TRBV7-9	TGTGCCAGCAGCCCGGGACAGAGATTGAACACTGAAGCTTTCTTT	CASSPGQRLNTEAFF
NA	TRBJ1-1	NA	TRBV12-3/TRBV12-4	TGTGCCAGCAGTTTCGCGGGAGCTGAAGCTTTCTTT	CASSFAGAEAFF
TRBD1	TRBJ2-5	NA	TRBV7-8	TGTGCCAGCAGCCCTCGGACAGGAGGTGGGACCCAGTACTTC	CASSPRTGGGTQYF
TRBD2	TRBJ2-2	NA	TRBV19	TGTGCCAGTAGTCCGGGGGGCGGGGAGCTGTTTTTT	CASSPGGGELFF
NA	TRBJ2-3	NA	TRBV5-1	TGCGCCAGCACCCCGGGATTTTACCCCCCAGATACGCAGTATTTT	CASTPGFYPPDTQYF
TRBD2	TRBJ2-1	NA	TRBV5-1	TGCGCCAGCAGCATGGGGACTAGGGGCTACAATGAGCAGTTCTTC	CASSMGTRGYNEQFF
NA	TRBJ1-3	NA	TRBV3-1/TRBV3-2	TGTGCCAGCAGCCTTTTAGGGGCGAGGGGAAACACCATATATTTT	CASSLLGARGNTIYF
NA	TRBJ2-1	NA	TRBV6-4	TGTGCCAGCAGTCCCGGGGGATACAATGAGCAGTTCTTC	CASSPGGYNEQFF
TRBD2	TRBJ2-7	NA	TRBV30	TGTGCCTGGAGCAGAAGACTAGCGGGTTCCTACGAGCAGTACTTC	CAWSRRLAGSYEQYF
TRBD1	TRBJ2-3	NA	TRBV10-3	TGTGCCATCAGAGGGACAGCTACTAGCACAGATACGCAGTATTTT	CAIRGTATSTDTQYF
NA	TRBJ2-5	NA	TRBV5-6	TGTGCCAGCAGCTTGGCAGGTGGGACCCAGTACTTC	CASSLAGGTQYF
NA	TRBJ2-7	NA	TRBV11-3	TGTGCCAGCAGCTTGACAGATGCCTACGAGCAGTACTTC	CASSLTDAYEQYF
TRBD1	TRBJ2-1	NA	TRBV4-1	TGCGCCAGCAGCTGGGGACAGGGGATAAGTGGTGAGCAGTTCTTC	CASSWGQGISGEQFF
NA	TRBJ2-1	NA	TRBV29-1	TGCAGCGTTGCTGGAGGGAGCTCCTACAATGAGCAGTTCTTC	CSVAGGSSYNEQFF
NA	TRBJ2-7	NA	TRBV5-4	TGTGCCAGCAGCTTGCAGGGCTCCTACGAGCAGTACTTC	CASSLQGSYEQYF
NA	TRBJ2-7	NA	TRBV21-1	TGTGCCAGCAGCACGGGATTCGGGGTTACCCACGAGCAGTACTTC	CASSTGFGVTHEQYF
NA	TRBJ1-5	NA	TRBV5-5	TGTGCCAGCAAGCCGGGGGGGGCTTGGCAGCCCCAGCATTTT	CASKPGGAWQPQHF
NA	TRBJ1-5	NA	TRBV7-2	TGTGCCAGCAGCCCGGGAGGGGTCAATAGCAATCAGCCCCAGCATTTT	CASSPGGVNSNQPQHF
NA	TRBJ1-2	NA	TRBV19	TGTGCCAGTAGATTTTCGGAGGCGTTCTATGGCTACACCTTC	CASRFSEAFYGYTF
TRBD2	TRBJ2-6	NA	TRBV30	TGTGCCTGGAGCGGACTAGCGGGGGTCTCATCTGGGGCCAACGTCCTGACTTTC	CAWSGLAGVSSGANVLTF